This TCR beta chain was sequenced in a study of neurological immune-mediated disorders (dated by TCRdb to between 2018 and 2021). As for the study more broadly: Peripheral blood TCR-beta repertoires from patients with HTLV-I-associated myelopathy (HAM/TSP), patients with multiple sclerosis, and healthy controls were compared in the study using UMI-based sequencing. Of the approximately 65 subjects in the cohort, about 14 were HAM/TSP patients, around 34 were multiple sclerosis patients, and approximately 20 were healthy controls. The roughly 100 TCR-beta libraries covered PBMC samples along with longitudinal samples, technical triplicates, and paired sorted CD4+ and CD8+ T-cell subsets. The paper as a whole reports these results and caveats: TCR clonal expansion was greatest in HAM/TSP patients and smallest in MS patients, who ranked below even healthy controls. Expanded clones from different subjects shared no identical CDR3 amino acid sequences, which suggests that TCR-beta repertoires were private in all groups.

The CDR3 covers 15 residues, taking in both the cysteine and the phenylalanine. The retained sequence is limited to the CDR3, 45 bases, with the frame set at the first base. Based on the germline V gene, the CDR1 and CDR2 sequences are MNHEY and SVGAGI. After removal of 1 base from V and 8 bases from J, the junction retains 6 bases not matched to a gene. This clonotype was counted ten times or more. Its antigen is currently not known. No qualities accompany the bases; no much larger clone lies one base away. The healthy controls were volunteers from blood banks in Maryland, USA. For sorted-subset TCR libraries, approximately 1 million sorted CD4+ or CD8+ T cells were used. Peripheral blood was subjected to Ficoll-Hypaque density gradient centrifugation to isolate PBMCs, which were then cryopreserved in liquid nitrogen. The study also sequenced paired sorted CD4+ and CD8+ subsets from healthy controls, HAM/TSP patients and MS patients.

cDNA was synthesized by template-switch 5'RACE using a primer with a 10-nucleotide random unique molecular identifier that tagged each TCR transcript. Each sequencing run produced over 170 million TCR-beta sequences covering 15-18 subjects. Total RNA was extracted with the RNeasy kit. The KAPA Real-time Library Amplification kit was used to amplify TCR-beta VDJ regions with primers for the TCR constant region and the 5'RACE anchor. A first PCR added sample indexes and Illumina adaptors, after which a second PCR increased the library yield. After purification with Ampure beads, the TCR product of roughly 650 bp was size-selected on a 2% E-gel SizeSelection system. Library quality was checked on a Bioanalyzer, concentration was measured with Qubit, and libraries were quantified with the Kapa Library Quantification kit before pooling. Libraries were sequenced paired-end 2 x 150 bp on an Illumina HiSeq 2500. To increase sequence diversity, about 25-30% phiX was spiked into each library pool. The study's own analysis went as follows. Quality-filtered reads were processed with the UMI-based MiGEC pipeline, and over 90% of raw TCR sequences were removed by the MiGEC pipeline during error correction. IMGT germline references were used for aligning VDJ genes, and each clonotype was defined as a unique CDR3 amino acid sequence together with its V-J genes. Clonal expansion, Shannon diversity, and CDR3 relatedness (CalcPairwiseDistances, ClusterSamples) were evaluated with VDJtools, and phylogenetic trees were built with CLCbio workbench. Using coefficient-of-variation modelling across technical triplicates, the study counted a clone as expanded if it had at least 8 unique UMIs. The public reads were quality trimmed at Q25 with fastp and then assembled into clones with MiXCR by TCRdb, keeping productive beta chains. Identical CDR3 proteins give one entry, which carries the most common genes and DNA. Here the V and J calls rest on TCRdb's processing, not on the authors' analysis. The sample table lists about 21,000 distinct CDR3 sequences, around 6.2% of them with a count of one. Roughly 40% of the sample is taken by the ten largest.

The sequencing sample was made of CD8+ T cells from blood. The chain joins TRBV6-5 to TRBJ2-1; TRBD2 agrees with 9 junctional bases. The TCR sequence derives from a man between 18 and 35 years old in good health. The CDR3 is CASSYLIAGVDEQFF. The sequenced DNA is TGTGCCAGCAGTTACTTAATAGCGGGGGTCGATGAGCAGTTCTTC.